This TCR beta chain was sequenced during a study of shared clonotypes between healthy human individuals. Study information: The donor group consisted of two women and a few men, aged 18 to 49.

Some clones are missing from TCRdb's copy, which holds only in-frame ones; the method was immunoSEQ multiplex PCR. The data show about 1 million clones, around 74% seen once. V was clipped by 7 bases and J by 1 base; unmatched bases: 6. The germline CDR1 and CDR2 sequences are ENHRY and SYGVKD. This CDR3 is 14 amino acids long. This chain joins TRBV10-3 and TRBJ2-5; 7 bases fit TRBD2. Sequencing was performed on memory CD4+ T cells sorted from blood. The subset: CD45RA-negative fraction. The sequence derives from a young man in good health. For the CDR3, the DNA is TGTGCCATCAAAATGAGCGGGGTCCAAGAGACCCAGTACTTC. It is translated as CAIKMSGVQETQYF.